This TCR beta chain was found in a study of Ad26.COV2.S vaccination and SARS-CoV-2 variants. Treatment given: approximately 18 received Ad26.COV2.S at low or high dose, single or two shots; roughly five received placebo; per-sample allocation not given. Sampling was performed 63 days after the first vaccine or placebo injection. The CDR3 covers 15 residues. V lost 2 bases and J 0 bases, leaving 7 bases between the germline ends. The germline gives CDR1 LGHDT, CDR2 YNNKEL (reference sequence). Of note for this clone: The target antigen is unknown.

Libraries were prepared by immunoSEQ multiplex PCR; TCRdb keeps only in-frame clonotypes and omits some of them. Of fewer than 400,000 clones in the sample, 89% were seen once. Study-wide results and caveats: Total T cell responses may have been underestimated by the TCR breadth and depth analyses. Among vaccine recipients, spike-specific TCR breadth exceeded that of placebo recipients. Marked by substantial breadth, spike-specific CD8+ and CD4+ T cell responses were reportedly seen after vaccination.

Sequencing was performed on peripheral blood, taken in a trial of Ad26.COV2.S vaccine versus placebo. The V and J genes are TRBV3-1 (or the pseudogene TRBV3-2) and TRBJ1-4; D is unresolved. This TCR was recovered from a person between 18 and 65 years old who received the Ad26.COV2.S COVID-19 vaccine or a placebo. The CDR3 DNA reads as TGTGCCAGCAGCCAAAACCTTGCAACTAATGAAAAACTGTTTTTT. This sequence encodes CASSQNLATNEKLFF.